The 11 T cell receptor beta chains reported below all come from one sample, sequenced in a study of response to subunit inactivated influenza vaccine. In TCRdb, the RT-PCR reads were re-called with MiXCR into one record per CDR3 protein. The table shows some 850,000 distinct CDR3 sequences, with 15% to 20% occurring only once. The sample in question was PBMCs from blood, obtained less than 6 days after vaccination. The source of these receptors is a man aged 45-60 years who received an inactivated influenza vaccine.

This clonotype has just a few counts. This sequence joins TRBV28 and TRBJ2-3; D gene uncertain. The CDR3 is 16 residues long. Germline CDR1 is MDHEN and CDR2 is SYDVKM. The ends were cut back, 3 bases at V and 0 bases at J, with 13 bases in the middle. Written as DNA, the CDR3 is TGTGCCAGCAGTTTCCCGGCCCGAATAAGCACAGATACGCAGTATTTT. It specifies CASSFPARISTDTQYF.

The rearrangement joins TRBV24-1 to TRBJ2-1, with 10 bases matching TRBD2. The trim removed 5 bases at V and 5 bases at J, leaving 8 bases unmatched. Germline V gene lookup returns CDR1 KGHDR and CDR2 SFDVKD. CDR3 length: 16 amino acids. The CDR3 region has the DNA TGTGCCACCAGTGGGGCTAGCGGGAGCGTCGACAATGAGCAGTTCTTC. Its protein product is CATSGASGSVDNEQFF.

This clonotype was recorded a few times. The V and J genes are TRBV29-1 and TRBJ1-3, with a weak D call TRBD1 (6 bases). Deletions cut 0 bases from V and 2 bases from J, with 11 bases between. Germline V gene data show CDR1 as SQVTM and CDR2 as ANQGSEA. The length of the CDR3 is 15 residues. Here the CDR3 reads CSVEEQGAAGNTIYF. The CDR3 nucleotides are TGCAGCGTTGAAGAACAGGGAGCGGCTGGAAACACCATATATTTT.

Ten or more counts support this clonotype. The CDR3 loop reads CASSLLQGNTEAFF. The CDR3 DNA follows: TGTGCCAGCAGCCTACTTCAGGGGAACACTGAAGCTTTCTTT. V and J are TRBV7-9 and TRBJ1-1; perhaps TRBD1 as D (5 bases). The CDR3 loop spans 14 amino acids. Germline CDR1 SEHNR, CDR2 FQNEAQ (reference sequence). V was pared by 5 bases and J by 1 base, with 11 bases between.

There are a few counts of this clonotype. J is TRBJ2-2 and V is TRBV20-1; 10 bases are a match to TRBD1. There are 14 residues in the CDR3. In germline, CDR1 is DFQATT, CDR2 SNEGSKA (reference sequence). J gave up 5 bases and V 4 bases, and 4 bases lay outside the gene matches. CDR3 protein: CSATDRGKTGELFF. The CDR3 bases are TGCAGTGCTACGGACAGGGGGAAGACCGGGGAGCTGTTTTTT.

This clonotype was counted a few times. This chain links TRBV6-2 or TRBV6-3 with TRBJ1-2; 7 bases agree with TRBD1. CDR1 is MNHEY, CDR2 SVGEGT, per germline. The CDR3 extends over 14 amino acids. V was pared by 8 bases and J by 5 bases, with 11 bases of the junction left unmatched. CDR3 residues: CASGSRQGVYGYTF. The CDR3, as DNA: TGTGCCAGCGGATCCAGGCAGGGGGTATATGGCTACACCTTC.

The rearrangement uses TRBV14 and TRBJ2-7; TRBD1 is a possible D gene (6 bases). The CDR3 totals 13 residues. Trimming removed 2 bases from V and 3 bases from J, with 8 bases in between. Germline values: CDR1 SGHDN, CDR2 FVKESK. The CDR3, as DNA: TGTGCCAGCAGCCAAAACAGGGACTACGAGCAGTACTTC. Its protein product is CASSQNRDYEQYF.

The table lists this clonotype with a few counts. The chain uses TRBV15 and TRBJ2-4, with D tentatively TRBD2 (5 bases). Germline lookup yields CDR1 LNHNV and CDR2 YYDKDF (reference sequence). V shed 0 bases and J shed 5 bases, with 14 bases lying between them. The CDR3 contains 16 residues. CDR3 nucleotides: TGTGCCACCAGCAGAGATACGAGGGCTGCGGAAAACATTCAGTACTTC. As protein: CATSRDTRAAENIQYF. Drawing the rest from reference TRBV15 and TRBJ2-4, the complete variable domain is DAMVIQNPRYQVTQFGKPVTLSCSQTLNHNVMYWYQQKSSQAPKLLFHYYDKDFNNEADTPDNFQSRRPNTSFCFLDIRSPGLGDTAMYLCATSRDTRAAENIQYFGAGTRLSVL.

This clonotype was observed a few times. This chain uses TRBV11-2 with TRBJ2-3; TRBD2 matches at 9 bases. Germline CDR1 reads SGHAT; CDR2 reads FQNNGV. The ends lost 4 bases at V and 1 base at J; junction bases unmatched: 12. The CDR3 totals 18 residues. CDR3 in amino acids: CASSYREREAVGTDTQYF. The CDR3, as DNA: TGTGCCAGCAGCTACCGGGAGCGGGAGGCCGTAGGCACAGATACGCAGTATTTT.

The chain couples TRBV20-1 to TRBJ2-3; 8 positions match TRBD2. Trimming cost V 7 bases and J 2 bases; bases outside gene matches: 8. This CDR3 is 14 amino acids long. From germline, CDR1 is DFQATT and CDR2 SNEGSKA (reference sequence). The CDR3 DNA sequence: TGCAGTGTATTACGCGGGGGGTACACAGATACGCAGTATTTT. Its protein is CSVLRGGYTDTQYF.

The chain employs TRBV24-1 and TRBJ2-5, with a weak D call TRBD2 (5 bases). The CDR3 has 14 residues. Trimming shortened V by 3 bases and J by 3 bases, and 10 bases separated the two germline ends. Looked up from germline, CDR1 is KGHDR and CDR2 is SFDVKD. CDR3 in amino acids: CATSDRTSKETQYF. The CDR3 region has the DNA TGTGCCACCAGTGATCGGACTTCAAAAGAGACCCAGTACTTC.